This TCR beta chain was obtained from a study of T cells after yellow fever vaccination. This clonotype turned up a few times. The antigen remains unidentified. Germline V lookup: CDR1 DFQATT, CDR2 SNEGSKA (reference sequence). V lost 7 bases to trimming and J lost 8 bases; unmatched junction nucleotides: 5. The length of the CDR3 is 12 residues. Synthesis of TCR cDNA relied on 5'RACE template switching, which attached a universal primer site and UMIs. TCRdb independently ran MiXCR on the 5' RACE reads; one entry per CDR3 protein. Altogether about 580,000 distinct CDR3 sequences are present, roughly a sixth being singletons, with the ten largest covering 17%. Study-wide points: Clonotype sharing between CD4 and CD8 compartments was small. Post-booster samples contained most primary-vaccination clones (more than 95% CD4, less than 90% CD8).

This chain connects TRBV20-1 to TRBJ1-6, with 7 bases identical to TRBD1. This sequence originates from a man younger than 30 who received the YFV17D yellow fever vaccine. This specimen was PBMCs, taken 5 to 6 days after the first yellow fever vaccination. Here the CDR3 reads CSGRQGHSPLHF. The CDR3 DNA sequence: TGCAGTGGCCGACAGGGACATTCACCCCTCCACTTT.